This paragraph reports one TCR beta chain. Its antigen is unknown. With a much larger clone just one base away, this may be a read error. The junction shows trimming of 7 bases on V and 6 bases on J, plus 19 bases between the germline ends. From the cysteine up to the phenylalanine, the CDR3 has a length of 14 residues. The read is trimmed to its CDR3 DNA, 42 bases read in frame from base 1. This sample is part of a study of CD8 T cells in ankylosing spondylitis (TCRdb year 2017). Notes on the research overall: T cell receptor beta repertoires were profiled in healthy donors and ankylosing spondylitis patients so that disease-linked TCR variants could be found. In total, the full study cohort was made up of 85 to 140 healthy donors and more than 20 ankylosing spondylitis patients. Peripheral blood was sampled, and synovial fluid was also collected from ankylosing spondylitis patients.

Sequenced using an Illumina HiSeq 2500. TCR beta libraries were prepared by quantitative 5'-RACE with molecular barcodes. From the authors' description of their analysis: A new computational method based on a probabilistic model of VDJ rearrangement was used to identify disease-linked TCR variants. TCRdb passed the public sequencing reads through fastp at Q25 and MiXCR, retaining productive beta sequences. CDR3 protein sequences are deduplicated, and each keeps its most common genes and DNA. The V and J calls and clone size come from TCRdb's table, not from the authors' own analysis. The sample table records about 240,000 distinct CDR3 sequences; about 10% of these occur just once. The ten largest clones capture around 7% of the sample. The full study reports these points: A CD8+ phenotype was shown by the disease-linked clones, which were found at relatively low frequencies in peripheral blood. Some of the motif variants had been reported before in the synovial fluid and blood of reactive arthritis patients, a finding that suggests common disease-initiation mechanisms. Blood from ankylosing spondylitis patients appeared to be characterized by a TCR beta motif made up of several highly homologous amino acid variants. Significant enrichment of the disease-linked clones was reported in matched synovial fluid samples from ankylosing spondylitis patients.

This sequence uses TRBV12-3 or TRBV12-4 and TRBJ2-7, with a tentative D call of TRBD1 or TRBD2, each matching 5 bases. This TCR came from a male donor with ankylosing spondylitis or in good health (not recorded which). Sequenced: blood, either unsorted or a sorted T cell fraction (not recorded which). The CDR3 reads as follows: CASKTGRRLSEQYF. DNA sequence: TGTGCCAGCAAAACGGGACGTCGGTTAAGCGAGCAGTACTTC.